Following are 9 T cell receptor beta chains from one sample sequenced in a study of Graves' ophthalmopathy and Graves' hyperthyroidism. The sequenced template was RNA, covering the TCR beta CDR3 region. Amplification began with first-round RT-PCR using HTBI primers, then second-round multiplex PCR was performed. In TCRdb, the multiplex PCR reads were re-called with MiXCR into one record per CDR3 protein. The sample gives 560,000 or so distinct CDR3 sequences, approximately 37% of which show up once; approximately 4.1% is in the top ten. Sequenced material: peripheral blood or thyroid tissue (not recorded which). These receptors came from an adult man with Graves' hyperthyroidism.

This clonotype was observed at least ten times. The chain has TRBV12-3 or TRBV12-4 and TRBJ1-6; D uncertain. The ends were cut back, 3 bases at V and 10 bases at J, with 10 bases in the middle. The CDR3 spans 13 residues. The CDR3: CASSLVGGSPLHF. The DNA for the CDR3 is TGTGCCAGCAGTTTGGTCGGAGGATCACCCCTCCACTTT.

As regards this clonotype: This may be a read error: a much more frequent sequence differs by one nucleotide. This sequence joins TRBV12-3 or TRBV12-4 and TRBJ1-1; tentatively, D is TRBD1 (6 bases). This CDR3 contains 14 residues. With 5 bases removed from V and 4 bases from J, the gap between germline ends came to 14 bases. CDR3 in amino acids: CASSPTGNPTEAFF. In DNA, the CDR3 is TGTGCCAGCAGTCCTACAGGGAATCCCACTGAAGCTTTCTTT.

As regards this clonotype: This likely comes from a read error, as the CDR3 has no conserved phenylalanine or tryptophan at its end. The chain links TRBV10-2 to TRBJ1-1; maybe TRBD1 (6 bases). The germline gives CDR1 WSHSY, CDR2 SAAADI. There are 14 residues in the CDR3. Trimming took off 10 bases at V and 8 bases at J, with 23 bases between the two ends. This CDR3 is CATQRGAEGTEAFL. In nucleotides, the CDR3 is TGCGCCACCCAACGGGGGGCGGAGGGCACCGAAGCTTTCCTT.

The V and J genes are TRBV29-1 and TRBJ1-5, with 9 positions matching TRBD1. Germline-derived CDR1 and CDR2 are SQVTM and ANQGSEA. This CDR3 spans 13 amino acids. V gave up 6 bases and J gave up 4 bases; unmatched junction bases: 4. The CDR3 DNA reads TGCAGCGTAAGGGACAGGGAAAATCAGCCCCAGCATTTT. It codes for CSVRDRENQPQHF.

CDR3 in DNA: TGTGCCAGCAGCACTCCCTTTGCGGGAGGGTCCTACGAGCAGTACTTC. Its translation: CASSTPFAGGSYEQYF. This chain links TRBV7-9 with TRBJ2-7; 9 nucleotides align to TRBD2. The V gene's germline CDR1 is SEHNR and CDR2 FQNEAQ (reference sequence). With 5 bases clipped from V and 1 base from J, the junction kept 9 bases outside the gene matches. CDR3 length equals 16 residues.

V gene TRBV7-9 combines with J gene TRBJ2-7; 9 positions match TRBD2. The last part of the DNA fits TRBJ2-1 better; the J call may be wrong. The CDR3 is 15 amino acids. Looked up from germline, CDR1 is SEHNR and CDR2 is FQNEAQ (reference sequence). CDR3 protein: CASRVSGSTYNEQFF. CDR3 sequence (DNA): TGTGCCAGCAGAGTTAGCGGGAGCACCTACAATGAGCAGTTCTTC.

The chain joins TRBV20-1 to TRBJ1-1; 11 bases match TRBD1. V lost 3 bases, J lost 4 bases, and 7 bases stayed unmatched. CDR1 is DFQATT, CDR2 SNEGSKA, per germline (reference sequence). This CDR3 comprises 15 residues. The CDR3 coding sequence is TGCAGTGCTAGGGGGACAGGGGGGGCAGTCACTGAAGCTTTCTTT. It yields the protein CSARGTGGAVTEAFF.

Remarks on this clonotype: An end of the junction does not agree with germline; a read error may underlie this. The rearrangement uses TRBV7-9 and TRBJ1-1; 10 bases match TRBD1. Germline V lookup: CDR1 SEHNR, CDR2 FQNEAQ (reference sequence). The CDR3 is 15 amino acids. The CDR3 loop is CASSRTGGPNTEAFF. The CDR3 nucleotides are TGCGCCAGCAGTAGGACAGGGGGACCGAACACTGAAGCTTTCTTT.

This clonotype showed up just a few times. The V gene is TRBV7-8, the J gene TRBJ1-2; D gene uncertain. With 1 base removed from V and 1 base from J, the gap between germline ends came to 4 bases. This CDR3 has 13 residues. Germline values: CDR1 SGHVS, CDR2 FQNEAQ. The DNA of the CDR3 is TGTGCCAGCAGCTTAGTTAATAACTATGGCTACACCTTC. It encodes CASSLVNNYGYTF.